The text below deals with one TCR beta chain. Its antigen is undetermined. The data were obtained in a study of cytomegalovirus exposure and HLA in healthy donors. Study overall: The 120 or so validation repertoires were reported in a later analysis to have been generated on the same platform as the roughly 670 first-cohort repertoires. Findings of the study overall: According to the study, 150 to 200 TCR beta chains were cytomegalovirus-associated. Using the classifier, cytomegalovirus status was reportedly diagnosed with high specificity and sensitivity.

Data came from immunoSEQ multiplex PCR; TCRdb stores just in-frame clones and leaves some out. The sample shows 150,000 to 170,000 clones, about 86% of them seen only once. Sequencing was carried out using PBMCs. The receptor was derived from a human donor in good health.

CDR3 in DNA: TGCGCCAGCAGTCAATCTGACTACCCCCCCGATGAGCAGTTCTTC. Translating it yields CASSQSDYPPDEQFF. The V gene is TRBV23-1, the J gene TRBJ2-1; D is possibly TRBD2 (5 bases). TRBV23-1 is identified as an open reading frame with a role that is uncertain. The CDR3 contains 15 residues. Trimming took off 0 bases at V and 8 bases at J, with 14 bases between the two ends.